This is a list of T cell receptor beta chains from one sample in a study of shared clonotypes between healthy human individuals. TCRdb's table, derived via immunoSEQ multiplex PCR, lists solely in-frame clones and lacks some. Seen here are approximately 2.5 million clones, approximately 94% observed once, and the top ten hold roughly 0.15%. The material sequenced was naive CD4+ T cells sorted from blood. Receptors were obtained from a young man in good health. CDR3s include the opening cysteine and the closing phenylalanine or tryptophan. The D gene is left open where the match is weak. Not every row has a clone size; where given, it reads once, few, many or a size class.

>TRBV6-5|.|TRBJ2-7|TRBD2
TGTGCCAGCAGTCGGGGACTAGCGGACTACGAGCAGTACTTC
CASSRGLADYEQYF
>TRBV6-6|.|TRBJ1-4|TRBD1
TGTGCCAGCAGCCCCCGGGCGGGACAGACTAATGAAAAACTGTTTTTT
CASSPRAGQTNEKLFF
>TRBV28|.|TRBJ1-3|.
TGTGCCAGCAGTAAACAGGGCTCTGGAAACACCATATATTTT
CASSKQGSGNTIYF
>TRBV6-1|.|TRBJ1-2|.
TGTGCCAGCACGGCTCCTGGGGATGGCTACACCTTC
CASTAPGDGYTF
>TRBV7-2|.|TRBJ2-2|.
TGTGCCAGCAGCCGACAGATAGCGAACACCGGGGAGCTGTTTTTT
CASSRQIANTGELFF
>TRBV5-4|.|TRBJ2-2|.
TGTGCCAGCAGCAGCATGAGGCCTCGCGGCGGGGAGCTGTTTTTT
CASSSMRPRGGELFF
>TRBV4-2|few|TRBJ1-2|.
TGTGCCAGCAGCCAACAGGAGATTTCTAACTATGGCTACACCTTC
CASSQQEISNYGYTF
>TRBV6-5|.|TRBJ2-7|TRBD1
TGTGCCAGCAGCCGCCGGGACAGCTCCTACGAGCAGTACTTC
CASSRRDSSYEQYF
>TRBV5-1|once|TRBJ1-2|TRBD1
TGCGCCAGCAGCCCGACAGGGTACTATGGCTACACCTTC
CASSPTGYYGYTF
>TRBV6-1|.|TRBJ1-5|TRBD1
TGTGCCAGCAGTAGGGACAGAAATCAGCCCCAGCATTTT
CASSRDRNQPQHF
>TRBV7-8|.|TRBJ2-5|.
TGTGCCAGCAGCTTAGGCCAGGCGGAGACCCAGTACTTC
CASSLGQAETQYF
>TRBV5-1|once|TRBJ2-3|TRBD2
TGCGCCAGCAGCTCTCAGAGGGGACTAGCGGAGACAGATACGCAGTATTTT
CASSSQRGLAETDTQYF
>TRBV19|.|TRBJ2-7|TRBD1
TGTGCCAGTAGTATGGCGACAGGGCCCTACGAGCAGTACTTC
CASSMATGPYEQYF
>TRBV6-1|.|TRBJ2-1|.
TGTGCCAGCAGTATAGACAGTAGCGATGAGCAGTTCTTC
CASSIDSSDEQFF
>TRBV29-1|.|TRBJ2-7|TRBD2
TGCAGCGTTGGGGGACTAGCGTCCTACGAGCAGTACTTC
CSVGGLASYEQYF
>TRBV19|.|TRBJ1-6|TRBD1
TGTGCCAGTAGTACTGATGGGACAGGGGGTAGTTCACCCCTCCACTTT
CASSTDGTGGSSPLHF
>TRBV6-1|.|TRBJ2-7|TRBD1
TGTGCCAGCGGGACAGGGCCCTACGAGCAGTACTTC
CASGTGPYEQYF
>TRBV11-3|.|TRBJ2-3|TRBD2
TGTGCCAGCAGCCCCGAAGGGACTAGCAAAGATACGCAGTATTTT
CASSPEGTSKDTQYF
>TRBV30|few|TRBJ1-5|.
TGTGCCTGGAGTGTCGAGCAGAATCAGCCCCAGCATTTT
CAWSVEQNQPQHF
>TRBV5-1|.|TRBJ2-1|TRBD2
TGCGCCAGCAGCTTGAGCGGGAGCTCCTACAATGAGCAGTTCTTC
CASSLSGSSYNEQFF
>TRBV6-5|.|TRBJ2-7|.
TGTGCCAGCAGTTACGGGGGGTCTGGGGCGCAGTACTTC
CASSYGGSGAQYF
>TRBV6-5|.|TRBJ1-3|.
TGTGCCAGCAGTTCTGGCCTCTCTGGAAACACCATATATTTT
CASSSGLSGNTIYF
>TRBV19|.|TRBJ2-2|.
TGTGCCAGTAGCCAAGGGCAGTACACCGGGGAGCTGTTTTTT
CASSQGQYTGELFF
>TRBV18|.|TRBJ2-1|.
TGTGCCAGCTCCTCGACGTCGCCAGGGTTAGGTGGGGGGCACAATGAGCAGTTCTTC
CASSSTSPGLGGGHNEQFF
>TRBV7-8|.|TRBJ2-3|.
TGTGCCAGCCTAAGACTAGATTTAGCAGATACGCAGTATTTT
CASLRLDLADTQYF
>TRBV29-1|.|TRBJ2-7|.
TGCAGCGTTGAAGTCCTAGCAACGACCTACGAGCAGTACTTC
CSVEVLATTYEQYF
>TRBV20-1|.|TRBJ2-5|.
TGCAGTGCTAGGTTTATTGAGACCCAGTACTTC
CSARFIETQYF
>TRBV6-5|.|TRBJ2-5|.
TGTGCCAGCCGGACAGCCCAAGAGACCCAGTACTTC
CASRTAQETQYF
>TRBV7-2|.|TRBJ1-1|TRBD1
TGTGCCAGCAGCCCTGACAGGGGAGGATGGAACACTGAAGCTTTCTTT
CASSPDRGGWNTEAFF
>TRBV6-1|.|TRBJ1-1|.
TGTGCCAGCAGTGACGGGGGCATGAACACTGAAGCTTTCTTT
CASSDGGMNTEAFF
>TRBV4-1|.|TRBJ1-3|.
TGCGCCAGCAGCCAAATCTCGGCCGGGACACTCTCTGGAAACACCATATATTTT
CASSQISAGTLSGNTIYF
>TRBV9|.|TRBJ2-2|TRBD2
TGTGCCAGCAGCATTAGGACTAGCTCAAACACCGGGGAGCTGTTTTTT
CASSIRTSSNTGELFF
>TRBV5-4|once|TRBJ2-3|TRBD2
TGTGCCAGCAGCCTGAGGACTAGCGGGCCCGCAGATACGCAGTATTTT
CASSLRTSGPADTQYF
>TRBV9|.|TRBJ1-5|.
TGTGCCAGCAGCGTTTCGGGGTATAGCAATCAGCCCCAGCATTTT
CASSVSGYSNQPQHF
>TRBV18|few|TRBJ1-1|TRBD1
TGTGCCAGCTCACCTCCCGGGACAGGGACCACGAACACTGAAGCTTTCTTT
CASSPPGTGTTNTEAFF